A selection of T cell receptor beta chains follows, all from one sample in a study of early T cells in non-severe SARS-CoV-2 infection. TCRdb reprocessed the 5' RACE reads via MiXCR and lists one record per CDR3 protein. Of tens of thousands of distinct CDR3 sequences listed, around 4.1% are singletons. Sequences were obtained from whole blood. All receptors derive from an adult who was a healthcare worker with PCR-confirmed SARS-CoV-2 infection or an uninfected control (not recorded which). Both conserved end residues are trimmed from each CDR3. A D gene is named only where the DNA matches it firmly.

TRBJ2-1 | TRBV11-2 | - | ASSSRYLGYNEQF
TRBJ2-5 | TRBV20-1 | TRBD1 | SARGSQGAGETQY
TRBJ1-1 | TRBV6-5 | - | ASWTVNTEAF
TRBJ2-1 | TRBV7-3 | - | ASSSSPTAYNEQF
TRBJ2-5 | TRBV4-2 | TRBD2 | ASSQGLAGAETQY
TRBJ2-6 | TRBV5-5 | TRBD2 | ASSLSGRSSGANVLT
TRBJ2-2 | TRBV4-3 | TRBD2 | ASSQDGLAGGTGELF
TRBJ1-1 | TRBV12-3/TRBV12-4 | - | ASRWVNTEAF
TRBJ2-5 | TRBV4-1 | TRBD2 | ASSQDIAGGLETQY
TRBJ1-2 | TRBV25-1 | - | ATALGGASGYT
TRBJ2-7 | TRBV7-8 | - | ASRQQGGLYEQY
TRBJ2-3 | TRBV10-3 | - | AIAVGTDTQY
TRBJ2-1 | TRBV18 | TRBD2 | ASSPMTSGGYNEQF
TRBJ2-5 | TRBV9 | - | ASSARGETQY
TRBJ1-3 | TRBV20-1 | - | SATYSTGNTIY
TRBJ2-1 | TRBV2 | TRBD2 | ASSEGTSGRGQF
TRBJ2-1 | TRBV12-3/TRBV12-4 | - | ASSLGRGEQF
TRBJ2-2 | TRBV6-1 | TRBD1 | AITTTGAVGELF
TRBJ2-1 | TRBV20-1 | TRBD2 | SAFRTSGRNNEQF
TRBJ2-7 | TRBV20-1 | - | SARGPGLIGLGYEQY
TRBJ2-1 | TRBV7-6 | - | ASSLAGGESDEQF
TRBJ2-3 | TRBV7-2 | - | ASSFGQYTDTQY
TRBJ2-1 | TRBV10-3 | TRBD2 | AIRGSSGGYNEQF
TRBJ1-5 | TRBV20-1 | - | SAGNPNNQPQH
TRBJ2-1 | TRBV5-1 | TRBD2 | ASSLELRGAGSSKQF
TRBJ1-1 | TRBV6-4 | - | ARSSDTNTEAF
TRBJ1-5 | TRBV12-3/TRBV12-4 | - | ASGAQGLNQPQH
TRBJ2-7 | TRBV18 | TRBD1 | ASSPAGQGLSYEQY
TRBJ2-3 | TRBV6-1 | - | ASRRGQGTDTQY
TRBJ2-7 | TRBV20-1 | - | SARAQAHSYEQY
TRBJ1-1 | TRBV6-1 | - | ASSEGQANTEAF
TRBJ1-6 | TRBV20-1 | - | SATRRTYNSPLH
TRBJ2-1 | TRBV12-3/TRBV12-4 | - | ASPPTSSGFGEQF
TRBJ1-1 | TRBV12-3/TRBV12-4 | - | ASSFRGMNTEAF
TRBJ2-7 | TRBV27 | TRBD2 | ASSFEAGGFHEQY
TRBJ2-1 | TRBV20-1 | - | SANSVAQQNNEQF
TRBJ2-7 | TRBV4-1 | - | ASSQGDRSSYERY
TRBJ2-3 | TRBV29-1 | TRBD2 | SVSGTSGDTDTQY